The T cell receptor beta chain described here comes from a study of identical twins. The V gene's germline CDR1 is MDHEN and CDR2 SYDVKM. This CDR3 is 14 amino acids long. V lost 6 bases and J 3 bases, leaving 14 bases between the germline ends. MiXCR, applied by TCRdb to the 5' RACE reads, yields one record per CDR3 protein. Of around 1.7 million distinct CDR3 sequences in the sample, roughly 35% were seen once. Study observations and caveats: Compared with models, monozygotic twins showed more out-of-frame TCR alpha sharing.

Turning to this clonotype: Its antigen is not identified.

Input material: cord blood. The rearrangement joins TRBV28 to TRBJ1-2, with D unresolved. The source of this sequence is a newborn girl in good health. The CDR3 here is CASSPAERYYGYTF. The CDR3 DNA sequence: TGTGCCAGCAGCCCAGCGGAGCGTTACTATGGCTACACCTTC.